Each of the 32 T cell receptor beta chains below was sequenced from the same sample in a study of monozygotic twins with inflammatory bowel disease. TCRdb reworked the 5' RACE reads into one entry per CDR3 protein, no DNA. In all, the sample yields approximately 400,000 distinct CDR3 sequences. Sequenced material: blood. The receptor set was obtained from a human donor with ulcerative colitis or Crohn's disease, or a healthy co-twin of an affected twin (not recorded which).

The chain carries TRBV6-5 and TRBJ1-2; checking the TCRdb D call of TRBD1 is not possible without DNA. There are 16 residues in the CDR3. Germline CDR1 MNHEY, CDR2 SVGAGI. Here the CDR3 reads CASSYPPGTGWEGYTF.

The chain links TRBV18 to TRBJ2-5; TCRdb's D gene call, TRBD2, goes unchecked for lack of DNA. Germline lookup yields CDR1 KGHSH and CDR2 LQKENI. The CDR3 covers 13 residues. The CDR3: CASSRGEQETQYF.

V usage is TRBV5-1 and J usage is TRBJ2-3; the TRBD2 assignment by TCRdb is unverifiable without DNA. Germline CDR1 is SGHRS and CDR2 is YFSETQ. The CDR3 extends over 16 amino acids. The CDR3 protein is CASSLPGQASSDTQYF.

The rearrangement uses TRBV10-3 and TRBJ2-1; TCRdb calls TRBD2, which cannot be checked without DNA. CDR1 ENHRY and CDR2 SYGVKD come from the germline V gene. The CDR3 totals 17 residues. The CDR3 spells CAIRGTKAGGTYNEQFF.

CDR3 sequence: CASRGGRNYEQYF. The rearrangement links TRBV12-3 or TRBV12-4 to TRBJ2-7; TCRdb's assignment of TRBD1 cannot be checked, as there is no DNA. The CDR3 contains 13 residues.

The gene calls are TRBV12-3 or TRBV12-4 and TRBJ2-1; there is no DNA to check the TCRdb D call of TRBD1. This CDR3 region has 16 residues. The CDR3 reads CASSLWGTGTYNEQFF.

The chain is built from TRBV4-2 and TRBJ2-7. There are 15 residues in the CDR3. Germline V gene data show CDR1 as LGHNA and CDR2 as YNFKEQ. CDR3: CASSQDFQGSYEQYF.

The chain recombines TRBV6-2 or TRBV6-3 with TRBJ1-3; there is no DNA to check the TCRdb D call of TRBD1. The CDR3 is 13 residues long. Germline V gives CDR1 MNHEY, CDR2 SVGEGT. CDR3: CASSRGQRNTIYF.

V and J are TRBV4-2 and TRBJ1-2; TCRdb gives TRBD1 as the D gene, but with no DNA this cannot be confirmed. Germline CDR1 and CDR2: LGHNA and YNFKEQ. CDR3 length: 17 amino acids. CDR3 region: CASSQAKIGSGGDGYTF.

The rearrangement links TRBV27 to TRBJ2-1. The CDR3 loop spans 11 amino acids. Germline V lookup: CDR1 MNHEY, CDR2 SMNVEV (reference sequence). The CDR3 sequence is CASSLRNEQFF.

This chain links TRBV10-3 with TRBJ2-7; TCRdb gives TRBD1 as the D gene, but with no DNA this cannot be confirmed. Germline loops: CDR1 ENHRY, CDR2 SYGVKD. This CDR3 is 13 amino acids long. CDR3: CAISETLPGEQYF.

The J gene is TRBJ2-7, the V gene TRBV4-1; TCRdb designates TRBD1, a call that cannot be tested without DNA. Germline CDR1 reads MGHRA; CDR2 reads YSYEKL. The CDR3 totals 18 residues. CDR3 protein: CASSQESWGAGGAYEQYF.

J is TRBJ2-3 and V is TRBV5-1; TCRdb's D gene call, TRBD1, goes unchecked for lack of DNA. Germline assignment: CDR1 SGHRS and CDR2 YFSETQ. The CDR3 is 13 residues long. The CDR3: CASSSRDTDTQYF.

The chain carries TRBV11-2 and TRBJ1-3. CDR1 is SGHAT and CDR2 is FQNNGV in the germline V gene. The CDR3 contains 19 residues. CDR3 region: CASSSPAGRQAYSGNTIYF.

V usage is TRBV12-3 or TRBV12-4 and J usage is TRBJ2-7; absent DNA, TCRdb's TRBD1 call cannot be checked. The CDR3 covers 13 residues. CDR3 loop: CASSFGARYEQYF.

The chain uses TRBV7-2 and TRBJ2-5; without DNA, the TCRdb call of TRBD1 cannot be checked. Per the germline V gene, CDR1 is SGHTA and CDR2 is FQGNSA. CDR3 size: 15 residues. The CDR3 sequence: CASSKNRGFQETQYF.

This chain links TRBV20-1 with TRBJ1-4; TCRdb proposes TRBD1, but this gene call is untestable without DNA. Germline-derived CDR1 and CDR2 are DFQATT and SNEGSKA (reference sequence). This CDR3 has 14 residues. The CDR3 region is CSARSPEVDEKLFF.

The CDR3 sequence is CASSFKPPERTEAFF. The chain uses TRBV7-9 and TRBJ1-1; TCRdb reports TRBD1, a call that lacks DNA to check it against. This CDR3 spans 15 amino acids. Per the germline V gene, CDR1 is SEHNR and CDR2 is FQNEAQ (reference sequence).

V gene TRBV29-1 combines with J gene TRBJ2-7. Germline values: CDR1 SQVTM, CDR2 ANQGSEA. This CDR3 contains 12 residues. CDR3 sequence: CSVEDSSYEQYF.

The genes are TRBV7-2 and TRBJ2-7; TCRdb proposes TRBD1, but this gene call is untestable without DNA. CDR1 and CDR2 from the germline V gene are SGHTA and FQGNSA. The CDR3 contains 15 residues. The chain's CDR3 is CASSRWTASSYEQYF.

The V call is TRBV5-1, the J call TRBJ2-7. The CDR3 sequence is 14 residues long. Germline CDR1 and CDR2: SGHRS and YFSETQ. The CDR3 here is CASSLGLSGYEQYF.

The chain joins TRBV7-8 to TRBJ2-3; TCRdb proposes TRBD2, but this gene call is untestable without DNA. The length of the CDR3 is 16 residues. CDR1 and CDR2 from the germline V gene are SGHVS and FQNEAQ. The CDR3: CASSLVGGRGADTQYF.

J is TRBJ2-7 and V is TRBV6-5. The CDR3 covers 12 residues. Looked up from germline, CDR1 is MNHEY and CDR2 is SVGAGI. CDR3 loop: CASREDNYEQYF.

V gene TRBV4-2 combines with J gene TRBJ1-5. CDR1 LGHNA and CDR2 YNFKEQ come from the germline V gene. The CDR3 length is 17 residues. CDR3 region: CASSQIKGGYSNQPQHF.

The chain carries TRBV19 and TRBJ1-2; the TRBD1 assignment by TCRdb is unverifiable without DNA. The CDR3 runs to 15 residues. Germline V lookup: CDR1 LNHDA, CDR2 SQIVND (reference sequence). The CDR3 sequence is CASSLRGTPWGGYTF.

The rearrangement uses TRBV13 and TRBJ2-7; as DNA is missing, the TRBD1 call by TCRdb cannot be tested. The CDR3 extends over 13 amino acids. CDR1 is PRHDT and CDR2 is FYEKMQ in the germline V gene (reference sequence). The CDR3 spells CASSSPAGVEQYF.

The chain is built from TRBV4-1 and TRBJ2-5. The CDR3 totals 16 residues. The germline V gene has CDR1 MGHRA and CDR2 YSYEKL. The CDR3 region is CASSQDWKNYGETQYF.

The chain carries TRBV11-2 and TRBJ1-2. Germline lookup yields CDR1 SGHAT and CDR2 FQNNGV. CDR3 length: 14 amino acids. CDR3 region: CASSLVGRPWGYTF. Full variable domain (rest looked up from reference TRBV11-2 and TRBJ1-2): EAGVAQSPRYKIIEKRQSVAFWCNPISGHATLYWYQQILGQGPKLLIQFQNNGVVDDSQLPKDRFSAERLKGVDSTLKIQPAKLEDSAVYLCASSLVGRPWGYTFGSGTRLTVV.

The CDR3 sequence: CASSEGLLAGSYNEQFF. The V call is TRBV9, the J call TRBJ2-1; TCRdb lists TRBD2, though no DNA is available to test this call. The germline CDR1 and CDR2 sequences are SGDLS and YYNGEE. The CDR3 covers 17 residues. Drawing the rest from reference TRBV9 and TRBJ2-1, the complete variable domain is DSGVTQTPKHLITATGQRVTLRCSPRSGDLSVYWYQQSLDQGLQFLIQYYNGEERAKGNILERFSAQQFPDLHSELNLSSLELGDSALYFCASSEGLLAGSYNEQFFGPGTRLTVL.

This chain uses TRBV5-1 with TRBJ2-1; checking the TCRdb D call of TRBD1 is not possible without DNA. Germline V lookup: CDR1 SGHRS, CDR2 YFSETQ. The CDR3 covers 14 residues. CDR3 in amino acids: CASSLGGVKNEQFF.

The chain employs TRBV28 and TRBJ2-5. This CDR3 spans 11 amino acids. CDR1 MDHEN and CDR2 SYDVKM come from the germline V gene. CDR3 amino acids: CASNFQETQYF.

The chain combines TRBV20-1 with TRBJ1-2; the D call of TRBD1 rests on TCRdb alone, since no DNA is present to check it. The CDR3 totals 14 residues. CDR1 and CDR2 from the germline V gene are DFQATT and SNEGSKA (reference sequence). This chain's CDR3 is CSAAWTGGNYGYTF.